Listed below are T cell receptor beta chains from one sample, sequenced in a study of CD8 T cells in ankylosing spondylitis. TCRdb itself ran the 5' RACE reads through MiXCR, one entry per CDR3 protein. The table records approximately 550,000 distinct CDR3 sequences, roughly 13% of them present only once. The sequenced material came from blood, either unsorted or a sorted T cell fraction (not recorded which). The receptors originated from a male donor with ankylosing spondylitis. Both conserved end residues are part of each CDR3. The order of the fields is CDR3 protein, V gene, J gene.

CASSSLAGEEQYF	TRBV19	TRBJ2-7
CASSVGTNTEAFF	TRBV12-3/TRBV12-4	TRBJ1-1
CASSQVPSQNTGELFF	TRBV4-2	TRBJ2-2
CSAIRGPGTDTQYF	TRBV20-1	TRBJ2-3
CASSLGDRDGEQFF	TRBV5-1	TRBJ2-1
CASSRQGAGKLFF	TRBV12-3/TRBV12-4	TRBJ1-4
CASSLAGTSAYNEQFF	TRBV5-5	TRBJ2-1
CASSLDLFGGHTDTQYF	TRBV11-2	TRBJ2-3
CASSFDGSSPLHF	TRBV5-1	TRBJ1-6
CSARDRSARGAGSYNEQFF	TRBV20-1	TRBJ2-1